Listed below are T cell receptor beta chains from one sample, sequenced in a study of T-cell reconstitution after alpha-beta-depleted transplantation in children. In TCRdb, the PCR reads were re-called with MiXCR into one record per CDR3 protein. In the table there are 65,000 to 85,000 distinct CDR3 sequences, 11% of which are singletons. The sample was PBMCs, taken before TCRalphabeta/CD19-depleted stem cell transplant. Every receptor here comes from a boy aged 5-17 years with acute myeloid leukemia, due to receive a stem cell transplant. The CDR3 runs from the conserved cysteine through the conserved F or W. The order of the fields is J gene, clone size, V gene, CDR3 protein. Clone size is stated in some rows and not others, as once, few, many or a class when expanded.

J: TRBJ2-2; size: many; V: TRBV28; CDR3: CASSPGAGDTGELFF
J: TRBJ1-6; size: few; V: TRBV6-5; CDR3: CASSYIAGNGGNSPLHF
J: TRBJ1-6; size: many; V: TRBV6-2/TRBV6-3; CDR3: CASSLQGGNSPLHF
J: TRBJ2-1; size: few; V: TRBV4-2; CDR3: CASSHTVRGGRGNEQFF
J: TRBJ1-6; size: many; V: TRBV6-5; CDR3: CASSPDRSSSPLHF
J: TRBJ2-7; size: many; V: TRBV7-2; CDR3: CASSLEGLWGYEQYF
J: TRBJ2-5; size: -; V: TRBV9; CDR3: CASSVVAGGETQYF
J: TRBJ2-5; size: many; V: TRBV7-2; CDR3: CASSHSRAGGSATQYF
J: TRBJ1-5; size: many; V: TRBV18; CDR3: CASSPSGVNQPQHF
J: TRBJ1-4; size: many; V: TRBV28; CDR3: CASSWPPDGSNEKLFF
J: TRBJ2-5; size: many; V: TRBV20-1; CDR3: CSAPKAVGLAGGETQYF
J: TRBJ2-3; size: many; V: TRBV20-1; CDR3: CSASSNSPSGDTQYF
J: TRBJ2-1; size: many; V: TRBV29-1; CDR3: CSGGLAGEQFF
J: TRBJ1-3; size: many; V: TRBV10-3; CDR3: CAISHGPLSGNTIYF
J: TRBJ2-2; size: many; V: TRBV10-3; CDR3: CAISPGQTGELFF
J: TRBJ1-4; size: many; V: TRBV7-2; CDR3: CASSSPGALNEKLFF
J: TRBJ2-4; size: many; V: TRBV10-3; CDR3: CAISENSGLSHIQYF
J: TRBJ2-3; size: many; V: TRBV25-1; CDR3: CASSELAEPSTDTQYF
J: TRBJ1-5; size: -; V: TRBV14; CDR3: CASSPGSGTGRNQPQHF
J: TRBJ2-3; size: -; V: TRBV4-2; CDR3: CASSQDLQTDTQYF
J: TRBJ1-6; size: many; V: TRBV29-1; CDR3: CSVAGDSDNNSPLHF
J: TRBJ1-2; size: -; V: TRBV20-1; CDR3: CSARGSGYGYTF
J: TRBJ1-3; size: many; V: TRBV6-5; CDR3: CASSYFRDRASGNTIYF
J: TRBJ1-5; size: few; V: TRBV5-6; CDR3: CASSFVRANQPQHF
J: TRBJ2-3; size: many; V: TRBV24-1; CDR3: CATSDLGQGADTQYF
J: TRBJ2-1; size: many; V: TRBV20-1; CDR3: CSARDWTHYNEQFF
J: TRBJ2-1; size: many; V: TRBV5-1; CDR3: CASSRGLANTPNEQFF
J: TRBJ2-3; size: many; V: TRBV12-3/TRBV12-4; CDR3: CASSQGTSGGSTDTQYF
J: TRBJ1-1; size: few; V: TRBV6-2/TRBV6-3; CDR3: CASSSPQGWRTEAFF
J: TRBJ1-3; size: -; V: TRBV7-6; CDR3: CASSLVSTQPLSGNTIYF
J: TRBJ2-3; size: many; V: TRBV12-3/TRBV12-4; CDR3: CASSFSGGLGDTQYF
J: TRBJ1-1; size: many; V: TRBV12-3/TRBV12-4; CDR3: CASTLTANTEAFF
J: TRBJ2-1; size: many; V: TRBV7-9; CDR3: CASSLRGGPYDYNEQFF
J: TRBJ2-2; size: many; V: TRBV5-1; CDR3: CASSKQDGNTGELFF
J: TRBJ2-1; size: many; V: TRBV20-1; CDR3: CSVPGQGVNEQFF
J: TRBJ2-5; size: many; V: TRBV9; CDR3: CASSTGTGYQETQYF
J: TRBJ1-2; size: many; V: TRBV5-1; CDR3: CASRANYGYTF
J: TRBJ2-2; size: many; V: TRBV7-2; CDR3: CASSFGGYGGELFF
J: TRBJ2-1; size: many; V: TRBV7-3; CDR3: CASSPDSSNNEQFF
J: TRBJ1-1; size: many; V: TRBV6-5; CDR3: CASIASRGDTEAFF
J: TRBJ1-2; size: many; V: TRBV7-2; CDR3: CASTLVRGGNYGYTF
J: TRBJ2-1; size: many; V: TRBV29-1; CDR3: CSVEGYYNEQFF
J: TRBJ1-5; size: many; V: TRBV4-1; CDR3: CASSQDGRTGAINQPQHF
J: TRBJ2-3; size: few; V: TRBV20-1; CDR3: CSAPRGSTDTQYF
J: TRBJ2-2; size: many; V: TRBV12-3/TRBV12-4; CDR3: CASSLSVVGRAGELFF
J: TRBJ1-1; size: many; V: TRBV5-1; CDR3: CASSLPSGAEAFF
J: TRBJ1-1; size: many; V: TRBV5-6; CDR3: CASSLSRGLRTEAFF
J: TRBJ1-1; size: many; V: TRBV20-1; CDR3: CSAREGNVLNTEAFF
J: TRBJ2-1; size: many; V: TRBV18; CDR3: CASSPPRTGDTYNEQFF
J: TRBJ2-1; size: many; V: TRBV12-3/TRBV12-4; CDR3: CASSLATLAGGYYNEQFF
J: TRBJ2-1; size: many; V: TRBV6-2/TRBV6-3; CDR3: CASSFPRPTGEQFF
J: TRBJ2-5; size: many; V: TRBV7-8; CDR3: CASSPPLGGGIETQYF
J: TRBJ2-7; size: few; V: TRBV6-5; CDR3: CASIGIEALFEQYF
J: TRBJ2-3; size: many; V: TRBV11-2; CDR3: CASSWGGDTQYF
J: TRBJ2-6; size: many; V: TRBV20-1; CDR3: CSAYQDAGANVLTF
J: TRBJ2-2; size: many; V: TRBV14; CDR3: CASSQAGTGLVGELFF
J: TRBJ1-1; size: many; V: TRBV4-1; CDR3: CASSPSPTEAFF